The rows below give T cell receptor beta chains drawn from one sample of a study of control samples from healthy donors and cancer patients. Libraries were prepared by immunoSEQ multiplex PCR; TCRdb keeps only in-frame clonotypes and omits some of them. Seen here are more than 100,000 clones, approximately 92% observed once, and the top ten hold more than 2%. Sequencing was done on a sample of blood. The source is a man in his late teens or twenties in good health. CDR3s include the opening cysteine and the closing phenylalanine or tryptophan. The D gene is left open where the match is weak. A row's size may be missing; if present it is once, few, many or a size class.

NA,TRBJ1-2,NA,TRBV4-3,TGCGCCAGCAGCCAAGTTTCTACAGCCGCTAACTATGGCTACACCTTC,CASSQVSTAANYGYTF
NA,TRBJ2-1,TRBD2,TRBV10-3,TGTGCCATCAGTGAGTCGCGGGGGGCCAGCTCCTACAATGAGCAGTTCTTC,CAISESRGASSYNEQFF
NA,TRBJ2-1,NA,TRBV18,TGTGCCAGCTCACCATTATCAAGTTCCAATGAGCAGTTCTTC,CASSPLSSSNEQFF
NA,TRBJ2-7,TRBD1,TRBV28,TGTGCCAGCCTACAACGAGGGACAGGGGGTAGTAGGGAGTACTTC,CASLQRGTGGSREYF
NA,TRBJ1-6,NA,TRBV11-3,TGTGCCAGCAGCTTAAGCGGGGTAGGACAGAAGAATTCACCCCTCCACTTT,CASSLSGVGQKNSPLHF
NA,TRBJ2-1,TRBD2,TRBV7-7,TGTGCTAGCAGCTCGACTAGCGGGAGGGCCTTGGGTGAGCAGTTCTTC,CASSSTSGRALGEQFF
NA,TRBJ2-3,TRBD2,TRBV7-8,TGTGCCAGCAGCTTAGTGGGGGTTCGCGGGAGGGCCAGCAAAACAGATACGCAGTATTTT,CASSLVGVRGRASKTDTQYF
NA,TRBJ1-1,NA,TRBV19,TGTGCCACCGATATTGCGGGGTCCACTGAAGCTTTCTTT,CATDIAGSTEAFF
NA,TRBJ2-2,TRBD2,TRBV3-1/TRBV3-2,TGTGCCAGCAGCCAGCTAGCGGCTTTCACCGGGGAGCTGTTTTTT,CASSQLAAFTGELFF
once,TRBJ2-5,NA,TRBV9,TGTGCCAGCAGCCCCCACGGGGACCCTCGGACCCAGTACTTC,CASSPHGDPRTQYF
NA,TRBJ2-3,NA,TRBV4-3,TGCGCCAGCAGCCAAGATCCTACTCCTAGAGATACGCAGTATTTT,CASSQDPTPRDTQYF
NA,TRBJ1-5,NA,TRBV6-7,TGTGCCAGCAGTTACCGAGGGCCGTGTAGCAATCAGCCCCAGCATTTT,CASSYRGPCSNQPQHF
NA,TRBJ1-4,NA,TRBV6-5,TGTGCCTCAGGAGGGGGTACTAATGAAAAACTGTTTTTT,CASGGGTNEKLFF
few,TRBJ2-2,NA,TRBV5-1,TGCGCCAGCAGCCCGATCGGAACGAACACCGGGGAGCTGTTTTTT,CASSPIGTNTGELFF
NA,TRBJ1-5,NA,TRBV19,TGTGCCAGTAGTATCGAGGACAGCGAGGCATTCAATCAGCCCCAGCATTTT,CASSIEDSEAFNQPQHF
NA,TRBJ1-1,TRBD1,TRBV7-9,TGTGCCAGCAGCTCAGTACAGGGGGCTGAACCTGAAGCTTTCTTT,CASSSVQGAEPEAFF
NA,TRBJ2-5,TRBD2,TRBV28,TGTGCCAGCAGTTTATGGAGACTAGCGGGGGGCACGGACCAGTACTTC,CASSLWRLAGGTDQYF
NA,TRBJ2-3,TRBD2,TRBV7-2,TGTGCCAGCAGCTCCCGACTAGCGGGGGCGGGAGATACGCAGTATTTT,CASSSRLAGAGDTQYF
NA,TRBJ2-7,NA,TRBV3-1/TRBV3-2,TGTGCCAGCAGCCAAAGGAACTACGAGCAGTACTTC,CASSQRNYEQYF
once,TRBJ1-3,NA,TRBV6-1,TGTGCCAGCAGTGAAGAGGGGCAGGGGTTCGGAAACACCATATATTTT,CASSEEGQGFGNTIYF
NA,TRBJ2-5,NA,TRBV6-5,TGTGCCAGCAACAATCAAGAGACCCAGTACTTC,CASNNQETQYF
NA,TRBJ1-4,TRBD1,TRBV6-5,TGTGCCAGCAGTTACTCCCAGGGGGGTAATGAAAAACTGTTTTTT,CASSYSQGGNEKLFF
NA,TRBJ1-4,TRBD1,TRBV6-5,TGTGCCAGCAGTTACTCACAGGGGGGGCCTGAAAAACTGTTTTTT,CASSYSQGGPEKLFF
NA,TRBJ2-1,NA,TRBV2,TGTGCCAGCAGACTAGATGTGGGTACCTACAATGAGCAGTTCTTC,CASRLDVGTYNEQFF
NA,TRBJ1-1,NA,TRBV6-6,TGTGCCAGCAGTCTTCGCCCAGGGCCGGCGATGAACACTGAAGCTTTCTTT,CASSLRPGPAMNTEAFF
NA,TRBJ2-2,TRBD2,TRBV11-1,TGTGCCAGCAGCGGGCGAGCGGGGGGAACCGGGGAGCTGTTTTTT,CASSGRAGGTGELFF
NA,TRBJ1-3,NA,TRBV6-5,TGTGCCAGCAGTTCGTCGGACACAACTGGAAACACCATATATTTT,CASSSSDTTGNTIYF